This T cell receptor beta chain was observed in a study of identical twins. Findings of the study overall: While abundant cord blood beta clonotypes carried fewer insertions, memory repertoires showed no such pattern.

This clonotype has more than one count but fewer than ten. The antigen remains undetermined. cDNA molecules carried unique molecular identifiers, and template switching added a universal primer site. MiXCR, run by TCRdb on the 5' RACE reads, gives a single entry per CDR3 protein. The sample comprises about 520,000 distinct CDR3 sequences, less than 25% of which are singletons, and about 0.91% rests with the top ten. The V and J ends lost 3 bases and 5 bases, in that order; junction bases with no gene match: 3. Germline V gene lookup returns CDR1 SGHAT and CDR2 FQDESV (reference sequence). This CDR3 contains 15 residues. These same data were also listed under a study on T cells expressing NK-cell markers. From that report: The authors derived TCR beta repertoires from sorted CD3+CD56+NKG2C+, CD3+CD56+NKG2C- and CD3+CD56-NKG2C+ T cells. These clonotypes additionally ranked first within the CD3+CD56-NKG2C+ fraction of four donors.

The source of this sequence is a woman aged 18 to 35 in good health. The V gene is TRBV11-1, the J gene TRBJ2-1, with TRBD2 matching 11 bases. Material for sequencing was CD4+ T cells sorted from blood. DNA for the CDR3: TGTGCCAGCAGCTTGACTAGCGGGGCTCACAATGAGCAGTTCTTC. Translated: CASSLTSGAHNEQFF.